Listed below are T cell receptor beta chains from one sample, sequenced in a study of T cells in localized non-small cell lung cancer. TCRdb keeps only in-frame clones here, not all; method: immunoSEQ multiplex PCR. The sample consists of approximately 150,000 clones, 80% to 90% of them appearing once. Sequencing was performed on peripheral blood, taken before any cancer treatment. The receptors stem from a female donor of 60 years or more with stage I lung adenocarcinoma. Both conserved end residues are part of each CDR3. D genes are given only for firm matches.

>TRBV30|TRBJ2-5|TRBD2
TGTGCCTGGTCTAGCGGGAGAGGGGAGACCCAGTACTTC
CAWSSGRGETQYF
>TRBV28|TRBJ1-2|.
TGTGCCAGCAGTCCCCCCATGGGTGCGGTTGATGGCTACACCTTC
CASSPPMGAVDGYTF
>TRBV5-4|TRBJ2-2|TRBD2
TGTGCCAGCAGCTTGCGGTCTAGCGGGGAGAGTACCGGGGAGCTGTTTTTT
CASSLRSSGESTGELFF
>TRBV5-1|TRBJ2-4|.
TGCGCCAGCAGCTCGGACGTCCGGAGTTTTCAGTACTTC
CASSSDVRSFQYF
>TRBV9|TRBJ1-1|.
TGTGCCAGCAGCGTAGTGCCGGGAGGGTCTGAAGCTTTCTTT
CASSVVPGGSEAFF
>TRBV29-1|TRBJ2-7|.
TGCAGCGTCGCCTCGGGGAGCTCCTACGAGCAGTACTTC
CSVASGSSYEQYF
>TRBV10-1|TRBJ2-5|.
TGCGCCAGCAGTGATGGTGGAGAGACCCAGTACTTC
CASSDGGETQYF
>TRBV9|TRBJ2-7|.
TGTGCCAGCAGCGTAGGTCAGGCATACTACGAGCAGTACTTC
CASSVGQAYYEQYF
>TRBV10-1|TRBJ1-1|.
TGCGCCAGCAGTGAAGTTACAGGGTCGGCAACTTTCTTT
CASSEVTGSATFF
>TRBV7-9|TRBJ1-2|.
TGTGCCAGCAGCTTAACTAATACGGAGATAACTATCGGTGGCTACACCTTC
CASSLTNTEITIGGYTF
>TRBV30|TRBJ2-3|.
TGTGCCTGGAGTGTAGGCTCCACAGATACGCAGTATTTT
CAWSVGSTDTQYF